This entry features one T cell receptor beta chain sequence. Its antigen remains unknown. The CDR3 is made up of 15 amino acids. The germline CDR1 and CDR2 sequences are SGHAT and FQNNGV. V gave up 1 base and J gave up 1 base, with 10 bases separating them. The data belong to a study of identifying expanded T cells in peripheral blood. Collection occurred without any documented infections or immune events in donors. General study findings and limits: About 1.2 clones differed between technical replicates, versus about 17 and 20 over time. Roughly two-week clone count variance significantly increased as total template count grew.

Method: immunoSEQ multiplex PCR; TCRdb's copy keeps in-frame clones and lacks some. The repertoire consists of approximately 58,000 clones, with around nine tenths occurring once and the leading ten covering about 3.8%. What was sequenced was blood. The chain combines TRBV11-2 with TRBJ2-5; D remains ambiguous. This clonotype was obtained from a person aged 18 to 75 in good health. The CDR3 reads CASSLGVRSQETQYF. As DNA, the CDR3 is TGTGCCAGCAGCTTAGGTGTCAGGTCCCAAGAGACCCAGTACTTC.